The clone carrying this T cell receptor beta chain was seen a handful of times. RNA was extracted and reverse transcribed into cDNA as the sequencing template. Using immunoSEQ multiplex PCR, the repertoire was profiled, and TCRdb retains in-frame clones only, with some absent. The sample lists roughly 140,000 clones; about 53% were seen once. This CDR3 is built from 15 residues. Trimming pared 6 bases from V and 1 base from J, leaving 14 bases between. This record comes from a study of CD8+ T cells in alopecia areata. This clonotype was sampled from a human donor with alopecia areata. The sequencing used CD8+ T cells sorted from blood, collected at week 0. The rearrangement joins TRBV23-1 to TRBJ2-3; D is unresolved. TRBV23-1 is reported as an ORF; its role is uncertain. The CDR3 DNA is TGCGCCAGCAGACCCCGCCGACGCTGCACAGATACGCAGTATTTT. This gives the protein CASRPRRRCTDTQYF.